The 6 T cell receptor beta chains below come from one sample, sequenced in a study of human T cells and chemical hapten exposure. Within the library, unique molecular identifiers were attached to each individual cDNA molecule. TCRdb reprocessed the reads via MiXCR and lists one record per CDR3 protein. The table shows about 120,000 distinct CDR3 sequences, with around 8.5% occurring only once. Total RNA was isolated from whole blood that had not been fractionated. The sample taken for sequencing was whole blood. The receptor set was obtained from a human donor in good health. Some clones in this sample may be carry-over from other donors' samples.

This chain joins TRBV6-2 or TRBV6-3 and TRBJ2-7, with 10 bases fitting TRBD2. With 8 bases clipped from V and 0 bases from J, the junction kept 16 bases outside the gene matches. From germline, CDR1 is MNHEY and CDR2 SVGEGT. The CDR3 consists of 18 residues. CDR3 region: CASCWKRLAGKSSYEQYF. The CDR3 region has the DNA TGTGCCAGCTGCTGGAAGCGACTAGCGGGTAAAAGCTCCTACGAGCAGTACTTC.

Worth noting for this clonotype: This could be a read error, since a much larger clone is one nucleotide away. V and J are TRBV29-1 and TRBJ2-7; D ambiguous. Germline lookup yields CDR1 SQVTM and CDR2 ANQGSEA. The CDR3 covers 12 residues. CDR3 protein: CSVEGGRAELYF. Written as DNA, the CDR3 is TGCAGCGTTGAAGGAGGTAGGGCCGAGCTGTACTTC.

A few counts support this clonotype. This chain connects TRBV7-9 to TRBJ2-5, with D perhaps matching TRBD1 (5 bases). Germline V gene lookup returns CDR1 SEHNR and CDR2 FQNEAQ (reference sequence). The CDR3 sequence is 13 residues long. V gave up 3 bases and J gave up 2 bases, with 7 bases separating them. As DNA, the CDR3 is TGTGCCAGCAGCTTGACAGCACAAGAGACCCAGTACTTC. It yields the protein CASSLTAQETQYF.

This sequence joins TRBV20-1 and TRBJ1-5; the match to TRBD1 covers 9 bases. Germline trimming cut 6 bases from V and 4 bases from J; bases unmatched to any gene: 10. Germline CDR1 reads DFQATT; CDR2 reads SNEGSKA (reference sequence). This CDR3 contains 15 residues. CDR3 coding DNA: TGCAGTGCAGCCGCCGGGACAGGGCAGAATCAGCCCCAGCATTTT. Translation: CSAAAGTGQNQPQHF.

The CDR3 spells CASSFGRDGSSYEQYF. The CDR3 DNA sequence: TGCGCCAGCAGCTTCGGCAGGGACGGGAGCTCCTACGAGCAGTACTTC. The chain joins TRBV5-1 to TRBJ2-7; maybe TRBD2 (6 bases). Germline CDR1 and CDR2: SGHRS and YFSETQ. The CDR3 totals 16 residues. The V and J ends lost 2 bases and 0 bases respectively, with 15 bases between them. The full variable domain, with the rest looked up from reference TRBV5-1 and TRBJ2-7, is KAGVTQTPRYLIKTRGQQVTLSCSPISGHRSVSWYQQTPGQGLQFLFEYFSETQRNKGNFPGRFSGRQFSNSRSEMNVSTLELGDSALYLCASSFGRDGSSYEQYFGPGTRLTVT.

V gene TRBV7-9 combines with J gene TRBJ2-7; 8 nucleotides align to TRBD1. Trimming cost V 4 bases and J 0 bases; bases outside gene matches: 5. Germline CDR1 is SEHNR and CDR2 is FQNEAQ (reference sequence). The CDR3 totals 15 residues. CDR3 sequence (DNA): TGTGCCAGCAGCTCCCCGACAGGGGCCTCCTACGAGCAGTACTTC. Residues: CASSSPTGASYEQYF.